The clone carrying this T cell receptor (beta chain) was seen a few times. Its specificity is unknown. For TCRbeta, the library was prepared with unique molecular identifiers. TCRdb re-called the PCR reads with MiXCR, one entry per CDR3 protein. The table shows 98,000 or so distinct CDR3 sequences, with 5.5% to 6.5% occurring only once. The entry originates in a study of T-cell reconstitution after alpha-beta-depleted transplantation in children. Study findings and constraints: Some patients showed high day-60 TCRbeta diversity, which derived from surviving recipient T cells and thymic progenitors. T-cell numbers and diversity one year post-transplant derived largely from freshly generated T cells.

Germline V gene lookup returns CDR1 KGHSH and CDR2 LQKENI. The CDR3 is made up of 17 amino acids. V was trimmed by 1 base and J by 0 bases, leaving 13 bases between them. The clonotype comes from a male patient aged 2 to 9 who had a stem cell transplant for acute lymphoblastic leukemia, so the T cells may come from the graft donor. The chain has TRBV18 and TRBJ2-1; possible D gene TRBD1, 5 bases. The material sequenced was PBMCs, mostly from graft donor cells, taken 360 days after TCRalphabeta/CD19-depleted stem cell transplant. DNA for the CDR3: TGTGCCAGCTCACCACAGGGGTCCCTAAGCTCCTACAATGAGCAGTTCTTC. The encoded protein is CASSPQGSLSSYNEQFF.